Sequencing of this T cell receptor (beta chain) was carried out in a study of regulatory T cells in long-lasting Graves disease (dated by TCRdb to about 2021). Looking at the study overall: Newly diagnosed Graves' disease patients had taken antithyroid drugs for less than 3 months. The study took place in China and was registered as a clinical trial. A total of roughly 33 samples underwent TCR sequencing: around 13 from persistent and around 20 from newly diagnosed Graves' disease patients. Persistent Graves' disease patients were compared with newly diagnosed Graves' disease patients by peripheral blood TCR sequencing and RNA sequencing.

The research as a whole found: The study examined only peripheral blood because the primary lesion, thyroid tissue, could not be accessed. Persistent disease showed preferential use of TRBV28, TRBJ1-2 and TRBJ2-5, whereas newly diagnosed disease favored TRBV20-1 and TRBJ2-1. More public clonotypes were shared among persistent patients (roughly 2,700) than among newly diagnosed patients (roughly 1,000). Lower TCR Shannon entropy and fewer highly expanded clones were observed in persistent Graves' disease patients than in newly diagnosed patients, which suggested clonal expansion. Only the TCR beta chain was sequenced and analyzed. The authors acknowledged the small sample size as a limitation that may reduce accuracy.

Sample time point, as interpreted from the label and publication: newly diagnosed GD, antithyroid drugs for less than 3 months. For both TCR sequencing and RNA sequencing, RNA was extracted from PBMCs using TRIzol. Graves' disease was diagnosed according to American Thyroid Association guidelines. Recruitment of patients was carried out at an endocrinology department in Xi'an, China. From each patient, about 9 milliliters of peripheral blood was collected into an EDTA anticoagulant tube. Ficoll Paque Plus density gradient separation was used to isolate PBMCs, and no further T cell sorting was done. An Agilent 2100 Bioanalyzer and agarose gel were used to assess RNA quality, and a NanoDrop 2000 was used to measure RNA concentration. Library generation was performed with multiplex PCR. The sequencer listed for this sample is Illumina HiSeq 4000. iRepertoire HTBI primers and Arm-PCR amplification of CDR3 regions were used to construct TCR beta libraries. Before sequencing, the PCR products underwent gel purification. For the original study's pipeline: Gene usage analysis of CDR3 amino acid clonotypes used the approximately 62 TRBV and more than 13 TRBJ segments found across samples. COPE and FqMerger were used to merge filtered high-quality paired reads into contigs. BLAST was used to align contigs to the IMGT TRBV, TRBD and TRBJ reference genes, and CDR3 was defined following IMGT. Highly expanded clones were defined as clonotypes with a frequency above 0.1%. Repertoire diversity was measured by Shannon entropy, and V-J evenness by the Gini coefficient. Clonotypes shared by more than one individual were considered public. TCRdb handled the public reads itself, with Q25 trimming in fastp and clone calling in MiXCR, and kept productive beta chains. Identical CDR3 protein sequences are pooled into one entry, listed with their most common genes and DNA. Clone size and V and J calls follow TCRdb, not the original study. The sample table holds approximately 300,000 distinct CDR3 sequences, of which about 20% were seen once. The ten biggest clones cover about 40% of the sample.

Its CDR3 holds 18 amino acids, cysteine through phenylalanine. The entry retains the CDR3 DNA only, 54 bases that are in frame from base 1. Trimmed from V: 4 bases; trimmed from J: 4 bases; junction bases lacking a gene match: 11. This clonotype was recorded many times. Its antigen is currently not known. Base qualities are missing; no much larger clone stands one base away. The TCR originated in a female donor with Graves disease. The source material was peripheral blood mononuclear cells (PBMCs), sampled at new diagnosis, from a patient treated with antithyroid drugs. Rearrangement joined TRBV12-3 or TRBV12-4 to TRBJ2-5; the junction holds 14 bases that match TRBD2. The nucleotides read TGTGCCAGCAGTTCGAACCAGGGACTAGCGGGAGTAGTAGAGACCCAGTACTTC. Its protein is CASSSNQGLAGVVETQYF.